There are a few counts of the clone carrying this TCR beta chain. Its target is unknown. Germline CDR1 and CDR2: SGHTA and FQGNSA. CDR3 length: 13 residues. V gave up 5 bases and J gave up 4 bases; unmatched junction bases: 3. TCRdb's table, derived via immunoSEQ multiplex PCR, lists solely in-frame clones and lacks some. The repertoire consists of 55,000 to 70,000 clones, with roughly 82% occurring once and the leading ten covering approximately 11%. This sample was included in a study of OX40 agonist ivuxolimab in advanced cancers. The wider study: Dose-escalation patients' cancers were hepatocellular carcinoma, melanoma, renal cell or head and neck cancer. At roughly 83% male, the cohort had a mean age of around 56 years, ranging from roughly 20 to 80. Three patients got partial responses; one had hepatocellular carcinoma and two had cutaneous melanoma. Study-level points and caveats: Doses of 0.1 to 3.0 mg/kg were accompanied by clonal expansion of CD4+ and CD8+ blood T cells by week 6.

The starting material was CD4+ or CD8+ T cells sorted from blood, obtained in a trial of the OX40 agonist ivuxolimab. The chain couples TRBV7-2 to TRBJ2-3, with 7 bases matching TRBD1. This clonotype originated in an adult with an advanced solid tumor such as melanoma, head and neck, liver or kidney cancer. CDR3 region: CASSTGVADTQYF. The DNA of the CDR3 is TGTGCCAGCAGCACAGGGGTAGCAGATACGCAGTATTTT. The variable domain in full, with the rest retrieved from reference TRBV7-2 and TRBJ2-3, is GAGVSQSPSNKVTEKGKDVELRCDPISGHTALYWYRQSLGQGLEFLIYFQGNSAPDKSGLPSDRFSAERTGGSVSTLTIQRTQQEDSAVYLCASSTGVADTQYFGPGTRLTVL.